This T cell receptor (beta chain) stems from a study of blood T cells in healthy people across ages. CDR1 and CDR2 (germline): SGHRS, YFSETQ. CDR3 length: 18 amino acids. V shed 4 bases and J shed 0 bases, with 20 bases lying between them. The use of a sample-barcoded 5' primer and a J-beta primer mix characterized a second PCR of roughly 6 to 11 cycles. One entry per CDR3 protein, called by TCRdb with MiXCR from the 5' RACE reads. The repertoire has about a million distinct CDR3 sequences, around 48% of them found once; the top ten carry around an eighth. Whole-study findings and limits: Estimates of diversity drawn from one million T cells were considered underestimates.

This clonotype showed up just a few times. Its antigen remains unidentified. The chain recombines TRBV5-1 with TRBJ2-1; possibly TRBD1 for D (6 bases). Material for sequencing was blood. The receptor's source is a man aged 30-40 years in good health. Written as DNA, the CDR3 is TGCGCCAGCAGCCCCCGGACAGTCTTCCCGAGCTCCTACAATGAGCAGTTCTTC. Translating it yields CASSPRTVFPSSYNEQFF.